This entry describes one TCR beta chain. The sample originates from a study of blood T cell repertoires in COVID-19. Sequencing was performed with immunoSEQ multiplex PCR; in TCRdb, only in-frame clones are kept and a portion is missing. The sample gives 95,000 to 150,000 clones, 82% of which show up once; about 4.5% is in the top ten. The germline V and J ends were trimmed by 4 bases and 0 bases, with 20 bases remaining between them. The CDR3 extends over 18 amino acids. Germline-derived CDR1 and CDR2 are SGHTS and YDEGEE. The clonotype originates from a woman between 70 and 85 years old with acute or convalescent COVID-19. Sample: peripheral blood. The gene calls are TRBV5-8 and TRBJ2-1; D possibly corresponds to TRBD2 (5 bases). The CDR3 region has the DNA TGTGCCAGCAGCCTCGGGCTTGGACTGATGAGCTCCTACAATGAGCAGTTCTTC. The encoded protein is CASSLGLGLMSSYNEQFF.